This T cell receptor (beta chain) was recorded in a study of T cells in localized non-small cell lung cancer. Study-wide points: Because only a single region of the tumor was sequenced, heterogeneity remains possible. Higher blood T cell density went with longer overall survival. The study found T cell clonality highest in uninvolved adjacent lung, above tumor. Adjacent lung held a median 57 of the top 100 tumor clones.

Sequencing was performed with immunoSEQ multiplex PCR; in TCRdb, only in-frame clones are kept and a portion is missing. The sample lists tens of thousands of clones, over 80% seen once, with 2.5% to 3.5% in the top ten. On this clone itself: The target antigen is unknown.

The CDR3 is 17 residues long. The J segment lost 1 base and the V segment lost 0 bases, leaving 3 bases of the junction unmatched. Germline V gives CDR1 MGHRA, CDR2 YSYEKL. The TCR comes from a woman between 35 and 75 years old with stage I lung adenocarcinoma. Source: peripheral blood, taken before any cancer treatment. This rearrangement joins TRBV4-1 to TRBJ2-2; 9 bases are a match to TRBD1. As DNA, the CDR3 is TGCGCCAGCAGCCAAGATCCGGGACAGGGGAACACCGGGGAGCTGTTTTTT. Translated, it gives CASSQDPGQGNTGELFF.